This T cell receptor (beta chain) was identified during a study of T cell responses to AZD1222 COVID-19 vaccine. Study results and caveats: Nearly half of spike-specific TCRs reportedly go after variant regions that carry no mutations. Clonal diversity was possibly underestimated, and white British individuals and females predominated among donors. Elevations in Spike-specific TCR breadth and depth followed administration of two AZD1222 doses.

Remarks on this clone: The antigen is not known.

There are 15 residues in the CDR3. Looked up from germline, CDR1 is MNHEY and CDR2 is SMNVEV (reference sequence). Between the trimmed V and J ends, which lost 2 bases and 2 bases, there was a span of 10 bases. Sequencing was performed with immunoSEQ multiplex PCR; in TCRdb, only in-frame clones are kept and a portion is missing. The sample lists approximately 150,000 clones; around 90% were seen once. The V gene is TRBV27, the J gene TRBJ2-1, with D perhaps matching TRBD2 (5 bases). Material: peripheral blood, obtained 28 days after the second dose of the MenACWY control vaccine. The clonotype originates from an adult who received the MenACWY meningococcal vaccine as a control. The CDR3 is CASSLRGGPYNEQFF. The CDR3 DNA is TGTGCCAGCAGTTTAAGAGGCGGGCCCTACAATGAGCAGTTCTTC.